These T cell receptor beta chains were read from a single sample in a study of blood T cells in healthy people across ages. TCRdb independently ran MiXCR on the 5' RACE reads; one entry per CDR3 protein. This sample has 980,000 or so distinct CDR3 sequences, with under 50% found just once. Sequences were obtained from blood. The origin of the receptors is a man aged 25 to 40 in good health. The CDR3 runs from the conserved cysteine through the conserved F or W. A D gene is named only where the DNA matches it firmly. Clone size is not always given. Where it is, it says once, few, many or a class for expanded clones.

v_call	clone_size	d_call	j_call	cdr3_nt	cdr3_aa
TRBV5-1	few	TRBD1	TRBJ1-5	TGCGCCAGCAGCTTAGGGACAGGGACGGGTCAGCCCCAGCATTTT	CASSLGTGTGQPQHF
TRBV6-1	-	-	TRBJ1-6	TGTGCCAGCGGTAGGGGCAGGGTTAATTCACCCCTCCACTTT	CASGRGRVNSPLHF
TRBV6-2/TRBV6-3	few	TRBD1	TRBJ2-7	TGTGCCAGCAGTCGGCACCGGGACAGGAGTTTCGAGCAGTACTTC	CASSRHRDRSFEQYF
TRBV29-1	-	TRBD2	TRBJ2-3	TGCAGCGCACGAAGACTAGCGGAGGGGGCGCCGCAGTATTTT	CSARRLAEGAPQYF
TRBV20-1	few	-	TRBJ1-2	TGCAGTGCTAGAGAACAGTCTGACTATGGCTACACCTTC	CSAREQSDYGYTF
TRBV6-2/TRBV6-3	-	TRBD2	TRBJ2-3	TGTGCCAGCCAAGCCGGACTAGCGGGGACGTATACGCAGTATTTT	CASQAGLAGTYTQYF
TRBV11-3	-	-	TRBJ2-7	TGTGCCAGCAGCACGCGAGATGGCTCCTACAATGAGCAGTACTTC	CASSTRDGSYNEQYF
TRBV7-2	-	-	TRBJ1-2	TGTGCCAGCAGCTTAATGGGAGCGGCCAACTATGGCTACACCTTC	CASSLMGAANYGYTF
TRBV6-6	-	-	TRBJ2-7	TGTGCCAGCAGGGACAGTCACGAGCAATACTTC	CASRDSHEQYF
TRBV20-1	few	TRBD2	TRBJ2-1	TGCAGTGCTAGAGGTGGGGGCCAGCGGGGGTCAAATGAGCAGTTCTTC	CSARGGGQRGSNEQFF
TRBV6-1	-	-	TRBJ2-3	TGTGCCAGCAGTGACAATCCGGGGCTCGCAGATACGCAGTATTTT	CASSDNPGLADTQYF
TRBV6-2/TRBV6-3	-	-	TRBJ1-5	TGTGCCAGCAGTCGGGACCGAGAAAACAATCAGCCCCAGCATTTT	CASSRDRENNQPQHF
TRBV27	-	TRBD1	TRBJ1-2	TGTGCCGGCAGTCCCGGGACAGTCTATGGCTACACCTTC	CAGSPGTVYGYTF
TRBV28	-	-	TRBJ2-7	TGTGCCAGCAGTGGGGTCGGGTCCTACGAGCAGTACTTC	CASSGVGSYEQYF
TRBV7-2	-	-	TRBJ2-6	TGTGCCAGCAGCTTAGTTGGGGCGCGTGGGGCCAACGTCCTGACTTTC	CASSLVGARGANVLTF
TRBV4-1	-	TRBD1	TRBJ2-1	TGCGCCAGCAGCAACCCGGGACAGAATGGTGAGCAGTTCTTC	CASSNPGQNGEQFF
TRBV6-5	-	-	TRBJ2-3	TGTGCCAGCAGTGACTCTGAATCGGATACGCAGTATTTT	CASSDSESDTQYF
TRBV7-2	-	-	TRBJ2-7	TGTGCCAGCAGCTTTTTGGCCAGCGAGCAGTACTTC	CASSFLASEQYF
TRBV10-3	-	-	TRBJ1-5	TGTGCCATCGGCCAGTCTACCGATCAGCCCCAGCATTTT	CAIGQSTDQPQHF
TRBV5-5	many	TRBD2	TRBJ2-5	TGTGCCAGCAGTAGGGGACTAGCGGGACAAGAGACCCAGTACTTC	CASSRGLAGQETQYF
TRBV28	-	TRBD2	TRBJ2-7	TGCGCCAGCAGTTTCGGTAGCGGGGGGCAGTACAATGAGCAGTACTTC	CASSFGSGGQYNEQYF
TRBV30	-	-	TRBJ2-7	TGTGCCTGGACAGGGGCCATTCCCTACGAGCAGTACTTC	CAWTGAIPYEQYF
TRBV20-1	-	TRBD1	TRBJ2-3	TGCAGTGCTACGGAAGGACAGGGGGCACGAGATACGCAGTATTTT	CSATEGQGARDTQYF
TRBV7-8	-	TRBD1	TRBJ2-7	TGTGCCAGCAGCCGACAACAGGGGGCCTACGAGCAGTACTTC	CASSRQQGAYEQYF
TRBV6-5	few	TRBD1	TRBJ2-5	TGTGCCAGCAGTTACAGGCAGGGGGCACGGGAGACCCAGTACTTC	CASSYRQGARETQYF
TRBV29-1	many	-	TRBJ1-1	TGCAGCGTTGGGACATTTGAGACTGAAGCTTTCTTT	CSVGTFETEAFF
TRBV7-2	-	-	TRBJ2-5	TGTGCCGGCAGCTCAAGGAAGACCCACCAAGAGACCCAGTACTTC	CAGSSRKTHQETQYF
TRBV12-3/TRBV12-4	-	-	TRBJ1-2	TGTGCCAGCACCACCCCCAGTCAGAACTATGGCTACACCTTC	CASTTPSQNYGYTF
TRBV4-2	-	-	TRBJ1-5	TGTGCCAGCAGCCAGACTAGTAACAATCAGCCCCAGCATTTT	CASSQTSNNQPQHF
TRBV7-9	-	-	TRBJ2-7	TGTGCCAGCAGCGTAGCCGACTACACCTACGAGCAGTACTTC	CASSVADYTYEQYF
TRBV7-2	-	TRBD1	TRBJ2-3	TGTGCCAGCGGTCTACAGAAGGGGGCCAAAGATACGCAGTATTTT	CASGLQKGAKDTQYF
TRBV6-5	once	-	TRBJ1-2	TGTGCCAGCAGAACAGGGCTCTATGGCTACACCTTC	CASRTGLYGYTF
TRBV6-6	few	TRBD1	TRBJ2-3	TGTGCCAGCAGTTATCCCGTTCAGGGGGCTGGCACAGATACGCAGTATTTT	CASSYPVQGAGTDTQYF
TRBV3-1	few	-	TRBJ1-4	TGTGCCAGCAGCCTCCGGACCCAGGATGAAAAACTGTTTTTT	CASSLRTQDEKLFF
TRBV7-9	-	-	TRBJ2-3	TGTGCCAGCAGCTTGCTGTCGACAGCTAGCACAGATACGCAGTATTTT	CASSLLSTASTDTQYF
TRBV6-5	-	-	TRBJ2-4	TGTGCCAGCAAGGGGGTGGCCAAAAACATTCAGTACTTC	CASKGVAKNIQYF
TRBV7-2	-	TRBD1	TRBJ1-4	TGTGCCAGCAGCTTAGCCGCCAGGGGGTGGAGTGTTGCTAATGAAAAACTGTTTTTT	CASSLAARGWSVANEKLFF
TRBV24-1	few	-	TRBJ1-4	TGTGCCACCAGTGCTGGGGGCGGAAAGGAAAAACTGTTTTTT	CATSAGGGKEKLFF
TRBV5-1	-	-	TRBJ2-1	TGCGCCAGCAGCTTGGAGAGTTATGAGCAGTTCTTC	CASSLESYEQFF
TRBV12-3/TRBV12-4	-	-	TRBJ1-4	TGTGCCAGCAGGGGGACGGGGGAAAAACTGTTTTTT	CASRGTGEKLFF
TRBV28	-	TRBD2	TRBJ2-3	TGTGCCAGCTCAAACCTAGCGGGGGGGCCAGCAGATACGCAGTATTTT	CASSNLAGGPADTQYF
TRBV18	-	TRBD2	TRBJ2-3	TGTGCCAGCTCACCGAGACTAGCGGGGGAGACCACAGATACGCAGTATTTT	CASSPRLAGETTDTQYF
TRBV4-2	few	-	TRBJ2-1	TGTGCCAGCAGCCAAGATAGTTACAAGAGGGCTGGTGAGCAGTTCTTC	CASSQDSYKRAGEQFF
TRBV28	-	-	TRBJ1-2	TGTGCCAGCACCCCGGGAGGGAACGCCTATGGCTACACCTTC	CASTPGGNAYGYTF
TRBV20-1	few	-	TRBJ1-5	TGTAGTGCTAGAGATGCAGGGACACTCACACAGCCCCAGCATTTT	CSARDAGTLTQPQHF
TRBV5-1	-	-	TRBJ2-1	TGCGCCAGCAGCTTGGCACAGGCTCCAAATGAGCAGTTCTTC	CASSLAQAPNEQFF
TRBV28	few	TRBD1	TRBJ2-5	TGTGCCAGCAGTTTTGGGGACAGGGGAGGCGAGACCCAGTACTTC	CASSFGDRGGETQYF
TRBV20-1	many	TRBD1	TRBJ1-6	TGCAGTGCTGGACAGGGACGGAATTCACCCCTCCACTTT	CSAGQGRNSPLHF
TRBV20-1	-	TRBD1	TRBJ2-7	TGCAGTGCTAGAGATGCCGGGACAGGGTTCTACGAGCAGTACTTC	CSARDAGTGFYEQYF
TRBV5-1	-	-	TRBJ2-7	TGCGCCAGCAGCTGGACCGGGACCTCCTACGAGCAGTACTTC	CASSWTGTSYEQYF
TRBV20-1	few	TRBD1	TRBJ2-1	TGCAGTGCTACCGGGACAGGGAAGCAGTTCTTC	CSATGTGKQFF
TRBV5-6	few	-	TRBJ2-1	TGTGCCAGCAGCTTGGATCCAGGAGTCTACAATGAGCAGTTCTTC	CASSLDPGVYNEQFF
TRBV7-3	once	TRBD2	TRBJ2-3	TGTGCCAGCACCTTTGGGACTAGTGGCACAGATACGCAGTATTTT	CASTFGTSGTDTQYF
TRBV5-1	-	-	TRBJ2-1	TGCGCCAGCAGCTCCTTTGGCGGACAGCGTGACAATGAGCAGTTCTTC	CASSSFGGQRDNEQFF
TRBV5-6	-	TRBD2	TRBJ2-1	TGTGCCAGCAGCCGGTCGACTAGCGGGGGGAGCTCCTACAATGAGCAGTTCTTC	CASSRSTSGGSSYNEQFF